A single sample gave rise to the 28 T cell receptor beta chains below, sequenced in a study of cytomegalovirus exposure and HLA in healthy donors. The repertoire was sequenced with immunoSEQ multiplex PCR; TCRdb's copy has only in-frame clones and lacks some. Seen here are 71,000 or so clones, roughly 94% observed once, and the top ten hold around 2.1%. Input material: PBMCs. The source is a young woman in good health and CMV-seronegative.

V is TRBV28 and J is TRBJ2-5; tentatively, D is TRBD1 (6 bases). V dropped 3 bases and J dropped 2 bases, with 7 bases sitting between them. Germline values: CDR1 MDHEN, CDR2 SYDVKM. The CDR3 runs 13 residues. The CDR3 DNA follows: TGTGCCAGCAGTTTGGGACAACAAGAGACCCAGTACTTC. Translating gives CASSLGQQETQYF.

The chain employs TRBV7-9 and TRBJ1-2, with D possibly being TRBD1 (6 bases). The CDR3 contains 14 residues. V was clipped by 6 bases and J by 6 bases, with 17 bases between them. CDR1 SEHNR and CDR2 FQNEAQ come from the germline V gene (reference sequence). The CDR3: CASSTGFGLDGYTF. CDR3 bases: TGTGCCAGCAGTACAGGGTTTGGACTCGATGGCTACACCTTC.

This clone was detected only once. The rearrangement uses TRBV2 and TRBJ1-5; unclear D gene. Looked up from germline, CDR1 is SNHLY and CDR2 is FYNNEI. This CDR3 has 14 amino acids. The V and J ends lost 6 bases and 2 bases respectively, with 11 bases between them. The CDR3 DNA follows: TGTGCCAGCAGCCCCGCAGTGGGCAATCAGCCCCAGCATTTT. It is translated as CASSPAVGNQPQHF.

The chain combines TRBV7-9 with TRBJ2-7; 8 positions match TRBD2. Trimming removed 1 base from V and 4 bases from J; junction bases left unmatched: 9. The CDR3 sequence is 16 residues long. The germline V gene has CDR1 SEHNR and CDR2 FQNEAQ (reference sequence). The CDR3 loop reads CASSLVTGGPVYEQYF. In nucleotides, the CDR3 is TGTGCCAGCAGCTTAGTGACGGGAGGGCCTGTTTACGAGCAGTACTTC.

The chain combines TRBV2 with TRBJ2-1; 8 bases fit TRBD2. Germline CDR1 and CDR2: SNHLY and FYNNEI. V dropped 7 bases and J dropped 5; count of bases not matched to a gene: 10. The CDR3 is 15 residues long. The CDR3 protein is CASIPPGLVDNEQFF. CDR3 DNA sequence: TGTGCCAGCATCCCGCCGGGACTAGTGGACAATGAGCAGTTCTTC.

The chain carries TRBV7-9 and TRBJ1-4; tentatively, D is TRBD1 (5 bases). V lost 1 base and J lost 8, with 14 bases in between. In germline, CDR1 is SEHNR, CDR2 FQNEAQ (reference sequence). CDR3 length: 15 amino acids. The CDR3 reads CASSLGGAVLEKLFF. The CDR3 DNA sequence: TGTGCCAGCAGCTTAGGCGGGGCAGTACTCGAAAAACTGTTTTTT.

This chain links TRBV5-1 with TRBJ2-1; tentative D call: TRBD2 (6 bases). The CDR3 length is 15 residues. Deletions cut 4 bases from V and 4 bases from J, with 15 bases between. CDR1 SGHRS and CDR2 YFSETQ come from the germline V gene. This CDR3 reads CASSLKFGGYNEQFF. The CDR3 region has the DNA TGCGCCAGCAGCCTCAAGTTCGGGGGATACAATGAGCAGTTCTTC.

The chain links TRBV5-1 to TRBJ2-3, with 12 bases identical to TRBD2. The germline V gene encodes CDR1 SGHRS and CDR2 YFSETQ. This CDR3 is 16 amino acids long. V shed 4 bases, J shed 9 bases, and the junction held 12 bases outside the gene matches. Here the CDR3 reads CASSRVLAGGPRTQYF. The CDR3 DNA is TGCGCCAGCAGCCGAGTTCTAGCGGGAGGGCCAAGGACGCAGTATTTT.

The rearrangement links TRBV5-1 to TRBJ1-1; TRBD1 matches 8 bases. Unmatched junction bases numbered 5, after V lost 0 bases and J lost 4 bases. This CDR3 spans 15 amino acids. CDR1 is SGHRS, CDR2 YFSETQ, per germline. DNA of the CDR3: TGCGCCAGCAGCTTGGGGCCAGGGGGCGGCACTGAAGCTTTCTTT. This encodes CASSLGPGGGTEAFF.

This clone was picked up one time. The chain employs TRBV7-8 and TRBJ2-4, with a weak D call TRBD2 (5 bases). Looked up from germline, CDR1 is SGHVS and CDR2 is FQNEAQ. The length of the CDR3 is 16 residues. V lost 5 bases and J 1 base, leaving 15 bases between the germline ends. This CDR3 is CASSPGVPGAKNIQYF. In DNA, the CDR3 is TGTGCCAGCAGCCCCGGGGTGCCGGGGGCCAAAAACATTCAGTACTTC.

The chain uses TRBV7-2 and TRBJ1-1; 9 bases are a match to TRBD1. Germline V gene lookup returns CDR1 SGHTA and CDR2 FQGNSA. This CDR3 is built from 13 residues. V gave up 4 bases and J gave up 10 bases; unmatched junction bases: 7. The CDR3 loop reads CASSYDRGWAAFF. CDR3 DNA sequence: TGTGCCAGCAGCTATGACAGGGGGTGGGCAGCTTTCTTT.

V gene TRBV7-9 combines with J gene TRBJ2-7; 7 bases agree with TRBD2. V lost 2 bases to trimming and J lost 3 bases; unmatched junction nucleotides: 7. The germline V gene has CDR1 SEHNR and CDR2 FQNEAQ (reference sequence). The length of the CDR3 is 15 residues. The DNA of the CDR3 is TGTGCCAGCAGCTTACCGACTAGCAGACACTACGAGCAGTACTTC. Translation: CASSLPTSRHYEQYF.

The J gene is TRBJ1-2, the V gene TRBV19, with D perhaps matching TRBD1 (6 bases). V was pared by 5 bases and J by 1 base, with 11 bases between. Germline CDR1 is LNHDA and CDR2 is SQIVND (reference sequence). This CDR3 has 14 residues. CDR3 protein: CASSPKGVNYGYTF. The DNA for the CDR3 is TGTGCCAGTAGTCCGAAGGGGGTTAACTATGGCTACACCTTC. Looking up the rest from reference TRBV19 and TRBJ1-2 gives the full variable domain: DGGITQSPKYLFRKEGQNVTLSCEQNLNHDAMYWYRQDPGQGLRLIYYSQIVNDFQKGDIAEGYSVSREKKESFPLTVTSAQKNPTAFYLCASSPKGVNYGYTFGSGTRLTVV.

This clone was observed a single time. The chain recombines TRBV2 with TRBJ2-7, with D unclear. CDR1 is SNHLY and CDR2 is FYNNEI in the germline V gene. Trimming pared 6 bases from V and 1 base from J, leaving 13 bases between. There are 14 residues in the CDR3. CDR3 loop: CASRELGASYEQYF. CDR3 bases: TGTGCCAGCAGAGAATTAGGAGCTTCCTACGAGCAGTACTTC.

The DNA of the CDR3 is TGTGCCAGCAGCCAAGGGCTGGGGAGCTACGAGCAGTACTTC. Encoded protein: CASSQGLGSYEQYF. This chain connects TRBV4-2 to TRBJ2-7, with D possibly TRBD2 on 5 matching bases. The CDR3 consists of 14 residues. Germline values: CDR1 LGHNA, CDR2 YNFKEQ. V gave up 1 base and J gave up 3 bases, with 10 bases separating them.

The rearrangement uses TRBV5-1 and TRBJ2-5; D possibly corresponds to TRBD1 (5 bases). Trimming removed 1 base at V and 1 base at J, with 11 bases between. The CDR3 runs 15 residues. CDR1 SGHRS and CDR2 YFSETQ come from the germline V gene. The CDR3: CASSLLGDFQETQYF. The CDR3 DNA reads as TGCGCCAGCAGCTTGTTAGGGGATTTCCAAGAGACCCAGTACTTC.

This clone has a handful of counts. The DNA of the CDR3 is TGTGCCAGCAGCTTTCCAACCGCCGGGACAACATACGAGCAGTACTTC. It specifies CASSFPTAGTTYEQYF. The V gene is TRBV11-2, the J gene TRBJ2-7; D possibly corresponds to TRBD1 (6 bases). There are 16 residues in the CDR3. The germline CDR1 and CDR2 sequences are SGHAT and FQNNGV. Trimming pared 3 bases from V and 4 bases from J, leaving 19 bases between. Variable domain in full (rest from reference TRBV11-2 and TRBJ2-7): EAGVAQSPRYKIIEKRQSVAFWCNPISGHATLYWYQQILGQGPKLLIQFQNNGVVDDSQLPKDRFSAERLKGVDSTLKIQPAKLEDSAVYLCASSFPTAGTTYEQYFGPGTRLTVT.

V is TRBV4-3 and J is TRBJ2-7; the match to TRBD2 covers 9 bases. Germline CDR1 reads LGHNA; CDR2 reads YSLEER. The J segment lost 2 bases and the V segment lost 4 bases, leaving 12 bases of the junction unmatched. The CDR3 totals 17 residues. The CDR3: CASSRGSSASGTYEQYF. In DNA form, the CDR3 reads TGCGCCAGCAGCCGCGGTAGTTCCGCTAGCGGGACCTACGAGCAGTACTTC.

V is TRBV2 and J is TRBJ2-1, with D possibly being TRBD1 (6 bases). This CDR3 spans 16 amino acids. Trimming removed 7 bases at V and 0 bases at J, with 16 bases between. The germline V gene encodes CDR1 SNHLY and CDR2 FYNNEI. For the CDR3, the DNA is TGTGCCAGCATAGGGTGGACAGCGAGCTCCTACAATGAGCAGTTCTTC. This codes for CASIGWTASSYNEQFF.

This clone showed up just a few times. The CDR3 sequence: CASSLDRGAGGYTF. The CDR3 region has the DNA TGTGCCAGCAGCTTAGATCGGGGGGCGGGTGGCTACACCTTC. V usage is TRBV7-2 and J usage is TRBJ1-2; D is perhaps TRBD1 (6 bases). CDR1 is SGHTA, CDR2 FQGNSA, per germline. The CDR3 extends over 14 amino acids. V lost 1 base and J 7 bases, leaving 13 bases between the germline ends. Full variable domain (missing parts from reference TRBV7-2 and TRBJ1-2): GAGVSQSPSNKVTEKGKDVELRCDPISGHTALYWYRQSLGQGLEFLIYFQGNSAPDKSGLPSDRFSAERTGGSVSTLTIQRTQQEDSAVYLCASSLDRGAGGYTFGSGTRLTVV.

This chain links TRBV9 with TRBJ1-1; weak D call: TRBD1 (5 bases). The germline gives CDR1 SGDLS, CDR2 YYNGEE. The V end lost 0 bases, the J end lost 4 bases, and 10 bases lay between the germline ends. The CDR3 sequence is 14 residues long. CDR3 amino acids: CASSVGLGGTEAFF. For the CDR3, the DNA is TGTGCCAGCAGCGTAGGCCTCGGGGGCACTGAAGCTTTCTTT.

CDR3 bases: TGTGCCAGCAGTGGGGGACTAGCGGGAGGGGAGACCCAGTACTTC. It translates to CASSGGLAGGETQYF. V usage is TRBV25-1 and J usage is TRBJ2-5, with TRBD2 matching 16 bases. The CDR3 has 15 amino acids. Looked up from germline, CDR1 is MGHDK and CDR2 is SYGVNS. V shed 4 bases, J shed 5 bases, and the junction held 1 base outside the gene matches.

The rearrangement joins TRBV7-9 to TRBJ2-5; weak D call: TRBD2 (5 bases). Trimming pared 5 bases from V and 2 bases from J, leaving 18 bases between. The CDR3 is 16 residues long. CDR1 SEHNR and CDR2 FQNEAQ come from the germline V gene (reference sequence). The CDR3 spells CASSPRTPLGQETQYF. CDR3 bases: TGTGCCAGCAGCCCCAGGACTCCCTTGGGGCAAGAGACCCAGTACTTC.

The chain links TRBV9 to TRBJ2-2, with D unresolved. CDR1 is SGDLS, CDR2 YYNGEE, per germline. Trimming shortened V by 0 bases and J by 5 bases, and 5 bases separated the two germline ends. CDR3 size: 13 residues. The CDR3 nucleotides read TGTGCCAGCAGCGTAGATTCGACCGGGGAGCTGTTTTTT. Amino acid sequence: CASSVDSTGELFF.

This rearrangement joins TRBV6-5 to TRBJ2-7, with 7 bases fitting TRBD1. The V gene's germline CDR1 is MNHEY and CDR2 SVGAGI. Trimming cost V 4 bases and J 3 bases; bases outside gene matches: 6. CDR3 size: 14 residues. The CDR3 coding sequence is TGTGCCAGCAGTTCCGGGACAGAACTCTACGAGCAGTACTTC. Encoded protein: CASSSGTELYEQYF.

J is TRBJ2-1 and V is TRBV7-9, with 9 positions matching TRBD2. Losses at the gene ends were 1 base for V and 8 bases for J; bases not matched to a gene: 6. This CDR3 contains 15 residues. The germline gives CDR1 SEHNR, CDR2 FQNEAQ (reference sequence). The CDR3 loop is CASSLGLADEDEQFF. CDR3 DNA: TGTGCCAGCAGCTTAGGACTAGCGGATGAAGATGAGCAGTTCTTC. Full variable domain (missing parts from reference TRBV7-9 and TRBJ2-1): DTGVSQNPRHKITKRGQNVTFRCDPISEHNRLYWYRQTLGQGPEFLTYFQNEAQLEKSRLLSDRFSAERPKGSFSTLEIQRTEQGDSAMYLCASSLGLADEDEQFFGPGTRLTVL.

The chain uses TRBV10-1 and TRBJ1-1; D is unclear. The CDR3 has 13 amino acids. The V gene lost 0 bases and the J gene lost 6 bases, with 8 bases spanning the gap. Germline V gene lookup returns CDR1 WNHNN and CDR2 SYGVQD (reference sequence). For the CDR3, the DNA is TGCGCCAGCAGTGAGTCAGGAGGGTCTGAAGCTTTCTTT. It yields the protein CASSESGGSEAFF.

The genes are TRBV28 and TRBJ1-1, with D possibly TRBD1 on 5 matching bases. Trimming shortened V by 3 bases and J by 1 base, and 18 bases separated the two germline ends. Germline V gene lookup returns CDR1 MDHEN and CDR2 SYDVKM. This CDR3 is built from 17 residues. The CDR3 DNA reads TGTGCCAGCAGTTTTCCAAGAACACGGACAAGGAACACTGAAGCTTTCTTT. Translated: CASSFPRTRTRNTEAFF.